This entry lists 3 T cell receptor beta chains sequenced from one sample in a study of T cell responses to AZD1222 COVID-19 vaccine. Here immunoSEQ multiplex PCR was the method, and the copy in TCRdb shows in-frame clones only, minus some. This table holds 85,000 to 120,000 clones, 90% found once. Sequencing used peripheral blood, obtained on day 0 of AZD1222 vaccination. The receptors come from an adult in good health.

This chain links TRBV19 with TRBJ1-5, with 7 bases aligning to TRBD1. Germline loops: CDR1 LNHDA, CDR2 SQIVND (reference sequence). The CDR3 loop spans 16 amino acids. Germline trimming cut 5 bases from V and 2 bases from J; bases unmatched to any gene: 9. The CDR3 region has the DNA TGTGCCAGTAGTGGGACGACAGGGAACCGCAATCAGCCCCAGCATTTT. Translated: CASSGTTGNRNQPQHF.

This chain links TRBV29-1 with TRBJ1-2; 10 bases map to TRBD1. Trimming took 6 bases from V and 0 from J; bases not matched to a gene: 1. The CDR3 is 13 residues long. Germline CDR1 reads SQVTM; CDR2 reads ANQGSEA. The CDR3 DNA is TGCAGCGTCGGACAGGGGGCTAACTATGGCTACACCTTC. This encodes CSVGQGANYGYTF.

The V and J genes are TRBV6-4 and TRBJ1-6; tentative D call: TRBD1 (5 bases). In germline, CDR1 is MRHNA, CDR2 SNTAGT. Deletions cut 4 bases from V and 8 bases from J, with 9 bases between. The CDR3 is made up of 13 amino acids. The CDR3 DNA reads TGTGCCAGCAGTGTTGAGGGACATTCACCCCTCCACTTT. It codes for CASSVEGHSPLHF.